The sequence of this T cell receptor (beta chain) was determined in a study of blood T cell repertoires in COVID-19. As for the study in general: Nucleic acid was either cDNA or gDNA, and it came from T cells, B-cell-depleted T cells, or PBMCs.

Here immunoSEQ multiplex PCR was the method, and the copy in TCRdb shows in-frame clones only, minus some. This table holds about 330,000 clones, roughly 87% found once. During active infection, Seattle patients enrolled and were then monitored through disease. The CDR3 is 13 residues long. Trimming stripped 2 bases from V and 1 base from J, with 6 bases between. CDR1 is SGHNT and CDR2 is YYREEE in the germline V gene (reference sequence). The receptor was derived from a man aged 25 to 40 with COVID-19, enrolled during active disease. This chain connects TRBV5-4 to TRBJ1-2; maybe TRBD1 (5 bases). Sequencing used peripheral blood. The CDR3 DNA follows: TGTGCCAGCAGCTTACAGGATAACTATGGCTACACCTTC. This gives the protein CASSLQDNYGYTF. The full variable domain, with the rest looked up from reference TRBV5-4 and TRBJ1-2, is ETGVTQSPTHLIKTRGQQVTLRCSSQSGHNTVSWYQQALGQGPQFIFQYYREEENGRGNFPPRFSGLQFPNYSSELNVNALELDDSALYLCASSLQDNYGYTFGSGTRLTVV.